These T cell receptor beta chains were read from a single sample in a study of cytotoxic CD8 clonotypes in ibrutinib-treated CLL. Measured with immunoSEQ multiplex PCR; TCRdb has only the in-frame clones, and not every one. Of more than 110,000 clones in the sample, about three quarters were seen once. The sample here was PBMCs, taken after 24 months of ibrutinib treatment. All receptors derive from a human donor with chronic lymphocytic leukemia. CDR3s include the opening cysteine and the closing phenylalanine or tryptophan. D genes are given only for firm matches. Only part of the rows carry a size: once, few, many, or a class if the clone is expanded.

>TRBJ1-2|NA|TRBV5-6|NA
CASSLLGTGTRYGYTF
TGTGCCAGCAGCCTCCTGGGGACCGGCACCCGCTATGGCTACACCTTC
>TRBJ2-7|TRBD1|TRBV5-4|few
CASSVPRGHEQYF
TGTGCCAGCAGCGTCCCGAGGGGGCACGAGCAGTACTTC
>TRBJ1-5|NA|TRBV18|NA
CASSGGFHSNQPQHF
TGTGCCAGCTCAGGTGGGTTTCATAGCAATCAGCCCCAGCATTTT
>TRBJ2-7|TRBD1|TRBV6-5|NA
CASSYPSGTGVEEQYF
TGTGCCAGCAGTTACCCGTCCGGGACAGGGGTGGAAGAGCAGTACTTC
>TRBJ1-3|NA|TRBV29-1|NA
CSVDQGNTIYF
TGCAGCGTTGACCAAGGAAACACCATATATTTT
>TRBJ2-1|NA|TRBV30|once
CAWSGPSGQFF
TGTGCCTGGAGTGGCCCCTCCGGGCAGTTCTTC
>TRBJ1-6|NA|TRBV6-5|few
CATRGGSSYNSPLHF
TGTGCCACCCGGGGGGGGAGCTCCTATAATTCACCCCTCCACTTT
>TRBJ1-4|NA|TRBV5-6|few
CASSLTGEKLFF
TGTGCCAGCAGCTTGACCGGGGAAAAACTGTTTTTT
>TRBJ2-1|NA|TRBV5-1|NA
CASSPPGGLRDEQFF
TGCGCCAGCAGCCCCCCGGGGGGCCTAAGGGATGAGCAGTTCTTC
>TRBJ2-7|NA|TRBV6-1|NA
CASSEGWGQGSDPEQYF
TGTGCCAGCAGTGAAGGTTGGGGGCAGGGTTCGGATCCCGAGCAGTACTTC
>TRBJ2-1|TRBD2|TRBV5-4|few
CASSTGLAPHEQFF
TGTGCCAGCAGCACCGGACTAGCCCCACATGAGCAGTTCTTC
>TRBJ1-3|TRBD1|TRBV6-5|NA
CASSYAGQGPGNTIYF
TGTGCCAGCAGTTACGCGGGACAGGGACCTGGAAACACCATATATTTT
>TRBJ2-5|NA|TRBV30|NA
CAWSGPGLPWETQYF
TGTGCCTGGAGTGGCCCAGGACTACCTTGGGAGACCCAGTACTTC
>TRBJ2-7|NA|TRBV7-9|NA
CASSTAGTYEQYF
TGTGCCAGCAGCACCGCCGGGACCTACGAGCAGTACTTC
>TRBJ2-3|TRBD2|TRBV28|NA
CASSLGTSGSFGTDTQYF
TGTGCCAGCAGCCTGGGGACTAGCGGGAGTTTTGGGACAGATACGCAGTATTTT
>TRBJ2-5|NA|TRBV11-2|NA
CASSTGTQETQYF
TGTGCCAGCAGCACGGGAACTCAAGAGACCCAGTACTTC
>TRBJ2-3|NA|TRBV5-5|NA
CASRPTRNPDTQYF
TGTGCCAGCAGGCCCACTAGAAACCCAGATACGCAGTATTTT
>TRBJ2-3|NA|TRBV15|few
CATSSKDSYRGDTQYF
TGTGCCACCAGCAGCAAAGACAGCTACCGGGGAGATACGCAGTATTTT
>TRBJ1-4|NA|TRBV30|NA
CAWKRAVKLFF
TGTGCCTGGAAGCGGGCCGTAAAACTGTTTTTT
>TRBJ2-3|TRBD2|TRBV28|once
CASSLSGAGVADTQYF
TGTGCCAGCAGTTTAAGTGGGGCGGGAGTGGCAGATACGCAGTATTTT
>TRBJ1-5|NA|TRBV5-1|NA
CASSLTSSGTPQHF
TGCGCCAGCAGCTTGACCTCCTCCGGGACACCCCAGCATTTT
>TRBJ2-7|NA|TRBV25-1|NA
CASSAHRDGWSYEQYF
TGTGCCAGCAGTGCCCACCGGGACGGATGGTCCTACGAGCAGTACTTC
>TRBJ1-1|TRBD1|TRBV15|once
CATSRPRGPEWITEAFF
TGTGCCACCAGCAGACCCAGGGGGCCTGAGTGGATCACTGAAGCTTTCTTT
>TRBJ2-7|TRBD2|TRBV25-1|NA
CASSKPGLVWEQYF
TGTGCCAGCAGTAAGCCGGGACTAGTGTGGGAGCAGTACTTC